What follows is one T cell receptor beta chain and its context. The target antigen is unknown. This specimen comes from a study of cytomegalovirus exposure and HLA in healthy donors. Regarding the study as a whole: The availability of immune exposure information extended only to CMV serostatus. Later analysis found that TCR beta chains associated with HLA were more clonally expanded than other, equally common chains.

The PCR ran on 60 Vbeta and 13 Jbeta primers. The protocol was immunoSEQ multiplex PCR, while the TCRdb copy is restricted to in-frame clones and leaves out a portion. The sample has roughly 140,000 clones; 82% are singletons. The V and J ends lost 6 bases and 6 bases respectively, with 14 bases between them. The CDR3 is made up of 14 amino acids. Germline V lookup: CDR1 SGHDN, CDR2 FVKESK. V usage is TRBV14 and J usage is TRBJ2-2; D is perhaps TRBD2 (6 bases). The sequence came from a woman aged 55-70 years in good health and CMV-seropositive. Sequencing input: PBMCs. The CDR3 DNA sequence: TGTGCCAGCAGGCTCCAGGGAGGTTCCGGGGAGCTGTTTTTT. Translation: CASRLQGGSGELFF.